These T cell receptor beta chains were read from a single sample in a study of blood T cell repertoires in COVID-19. Assay used: immunoSEQ multiplex PCR; TCRdb lists only in-frame clones, some missing. The sample has roughly 300,000 clones, 65% to 90% seen once. Sequencing was carried out using peripheral blood. The source of these receptors is a human donor in a cohort sampled during active COVID-19. CDR3s include the opening cysteine and the closing phenylalanine or tryptophan. D genes are given only for firm matches. Rows give clone size only sometimes, using once, few, many, or a class for an expanded clone.

clone_size: NA; v_call: TRBV19; j_call: TRBJ2-7; d_call: TRBD2; cdr3_nt: TGTGCCAGTAGTAGATCCCCCAGCGGGAGTTTGTACGAGCAGTACTTC; cdr3_aa: CASSRSPSGSLYEQYF
clone_size: few; v_call: TRBV9; j_call: TRBJ2-1; d_call: NA; cdr3_nt: TGTGCCAGCAGCGTAGGGGAGCCAGTACAATCCTACAATGAGCAGTTCTTC; cdr3_aa: CASSVGEPVQSYNEQFF
clone_size: NA; v_call: TRBV9; j_call: TRBJ2-3; d_call: TRBD1; cdr3_nt: TGTGCCAGCAGCACAAGACAGGGGAAGTCCGTGGATACGCAGTATTTT; cdr3_aa: CASSTRQGKSVDTQYF
clone_size: NA; v_call: TRBV30; j_call: TRBJ2-3; d_call: NA; cdr3_nt: TGTGCCTGGAGTAAGGGGCTGGGCACAGATACGCAGTATTTT; cdr3_aa: CAWSKGLGTDTQYF
clone_size: NA; v_call: TRBV3-1/TRBV3-2; j_call: TRBJ2-3; d_call: TRBD2; cdr3_nt: TGTGCCAGCAGCCAGGCGGGAGCGGCCCGATTT; cdr3_aa: CASSQAGAARF
clone_size: NA; v_call: TRBV5-1; j_call: TRBJ2-1; d_call: TRBD1; cdr3_nt: TGCGCCAGCAGCTTCGACAGGGGGGTCGGTGAGCAGTTCTTC; cdr3_aa: CASSFDRGVGEQFF
clone_size: NA; v_call: TRBV19; j_call: TRBJ1-2; d_call: NA; cdr3_nt: TGTGCCAGTAGTACAGGGGAGAAATATGGCTACACCTTC; cdr3_aa: CASSTGEKYGYTF
clone_size: NA; v_call: TRBV5-4; j_call: TRBJ2-1; d_call: TRBD2; cdr3_nt: TGTGCCAGCAGCTTTCCAGGACTAGCGGGAGTGGGTGAGCAGTTCTTC; cdr3_aa: CASSFPGLAGVGEQFF
clone_size: once; v_call: TRBV5-8; j_call: TRBJ2-1; d_call: TRBD2; cdr3_nt: TGTGCCAGCAGCTTGAGGACTAGCGGGAGGGCCCGAAATGAGCAGTTCTTC; cdr3_aa: CASSLRTSGRARNEQFF
clone_size: NA; v_call: TRBV3-1/TRBV3-2; j_call: TRBJ1-2; d_call: TRBD1; cdr3_nt: TGTGCCAGCAGCCCTGGCTCAGGGGGGTATGGCTACACCTTC; cdr3_aa: CASSPGSGGYGYTF
clone_size: NA; v_call: TRBV6-1; j_call: TRBJ2-7; d_call: NA; cdr3_nt: TGTGCCAGCAGTGAATTCGGTTCTGGCGGTTACGAGCAGTACTTC; cdr3_aa: CASSEFGSGGYEQYF
clone_size: NA; v_call: TRBV9; j_call: TRBJ1-6; d_call: NA; cdr3_nt: TGTGCCAGCAGCCCGGGACAATATAATTCACCCCTCCACTTT; cdr3_aa: CASSPGQYNSPLHF
clone_size: NA; v_call: TRBV10-3; j_call: TRBJ2-7; d_call: NA; cdr3_nt: TGTGCCACCCAAGACGGAGGCCGCTACGAGCAGTACTTC; cdr3_aa: CATQDGGRYEQYF
clone_size: NA; v_call: TRBV5-1; j_call: TRBJ2-7; d_call: NA; cdr3_nt: TGCGCCAGCAGCTCCACCTACGAGCAGTACTTC; cdr3_aa: CASSSTYEQYF
clone_size: NA; v_call: TRBV28; j_call: TRBJ2-7; d_call: TRBD2; cdr3_nt: TGTGCCAGCTCGTTAGCGGGAGGACACGAGCAGTACTTC; cdr3_aa: CASSLAGGHEQYF
clone_size: NA; v_call: TRBV29-1; j_call: TRBJ2-2; d_call: NA; cdr3_nt: TGCAGCGTTCGGTCTTGGACTTCGACCGGGGAGCTGTTTTTT; cdr3_aa: CSVRSWTSTGELFF
clone_size: NA; v_call: TRBV4-2; j_call: TRBJ2-5; d_call: NA; cdr3_nt: TGTGCCAGCAGCCAAGAATGGGGACAAGCAAGTGTTGAGACCCAGTACTTC; cdr3_aa: CASSQEWGQASVETQYF
clone_size: NA; v_call: TRBV2; j_call: TRBJ2-3; d_call: TRBD1; cdr3_nt: TGTGCCAGCCCAGGGACGACAGGGGGCGCCCCAGATACGCAGTATTTT; cdr3_aa: CASPGTTGGAPDTQYF
clone_size: NA; v_call: TRBV19; j_call: TRBJ1-4; d_call: NA; cdr3_nt: TGTGCCAGTAGCCTGGGACGCATAAGGGGGACGGACGAAAAACTGTTTTTT; cdr3_aa: CASSLGRIRGTDEKLFF
clone_size: NA; v_call: TRBV10-2; j_call: TRBJ2-1; d_call: NA; cdr3_nt: TGCGCCAGCACCCGGAGAGGCGGGATAGGGAATGAGCAGTTCTTC; cdr3_aa: CASTRRGGIGNEQFF
clone_size: NA; v_call: TRBV27; j_call: TRBJ2-7; d_call: TRBD1; cdr3_nt: TGTGCCAGCAGTTTCATTCGCCGGGACAGGGGACCCGAGCAGTACTTC; cdr3_aa: CASSFIRRDRGPEQYF
clone_size: NA; v_call: TRBV2; j_call: TRBJ1-2; d_call: NA; cdr3_nt: TGTGCCAGCACCATAGAGGCGACAGGCGGGGGCTACACCTTC; cdr3_aa: CASTIEATGGGYTF
clone_size: NA; v_call: TRBV12-3/TRBV12-4; j_call: TRBJ1-6; d_call: NA; cdr3_nt: TGTGCCAGCAGTACCACAAATTCACCCCTCCACTTT; cdr3_aa: CASSTTNSPLHF
clone_size: NA; v_call: TRBV18; j_call: TRBJ2-5; d_call: NA; cdr3_nt: TGTGCCAGCTCACCACGGGCAGAGACCCAGTACTTC; cdr3_aa: CASSPRAETQYF
clone_size: NA; v_call: TRBV7-9; j_call: TRBJ1-1; d_call: NA; cdr3_nt: TGTGCCAGCAGCTTTCAAGTCAACGGGTTAGCTTTCTTT; cdr3_aa: CASSFQVNGLAFF
clone_size: NA; v_call: TRBV4-1; j_call: TRBJ1-3; d_call: NA; cdr3_nt: TGCGCCAGCAGCCAAGAGGGAGGGTTAGGAAACACCATATATTTT; cdr3_aa: CASSQEGGLGNTIYF
clone_size: NA; v_call: TRBV15; j_call: TRBJ1-1; d_call: NA; cdr3_nt: TGTGCCACCAGCAGAGGACTGATCACTGAAGCTTTCTTT; cdr3_aa: CATSRGLITEAFF
clone_size: once; v_call: TRBV5-4; j_call: TRBJ2-4; d_call: TRBD2; cdr3_nt: TGTGCCAGCAGTGTCTCCGGGGGGGGCGCCAAAAACATTCAGTACTTC; cdr3_aa: CASSVSGGGAKNIQYF
clone_size: NA; v_call: TRBV7-2; j_call: TRBJ2-3; d_call: NA; cdr3_nt: TGTGCCAGCAGCCCCAGGTCACTAGTAGATACGCAGTATTTT; cdr3_aa: CASSPRSLVDTQYF
clone_size: NA; v_call: TRBV5-1; j_call: TRBJ2-5; d_call: TRBD2; cdr3_nt: TGCGCCAGCAGCCCGGGACTACTGCAAGAGACCCAGTACTTC; cdr3_aa: CASSPGLLQETQYF
clone_size: NA; v_call: TRBV28; j_call: TRBJ1-5; d_call: TRBD1; cdr3_nt: TGTGCCAGCAGTCTAAGAACAGGGACAGGCAATCAGCCCCAGCATTTT; cdr3_aa: CASSLRTGTGNQPQHF
clone_size: once; v_call: TRBV25-1; j_call: TRBJ2-5; d_call: TRBD2; cdr3_nt: TGTGCCAGCAGGTCGACTAGCGGGGGAGAAGAGACCCAGTACTTC; cdr3_aa: CASRSTSGGEETQYF
clone_size: NA; v_call: TRBV6-5; j_call: TRBJ2-1; d_call: TRBD2; cdr3_nt: TGTGCCAGCACCTGGGGACTAGCGCAATACAATGAGCAGTTCTTC; cdr3_aa: CASTWGLAQYNEQFF
clone_size: NA; v_call: TRBV2; j_call: TRBJ2-3; d_call: TRBD2; cdr3_nt: TGTGCCAGCAGTGGCGGGAGGCCAGATACGCAGTATTTT; cdr3_aa: CASSGGRPDTQYF
clone_size: NA; v_call: TRBV13; j_call: TRBJ2-2; d_call: TRBD2; cdr3_nt: TGTGCCAGCAGACGGAGACTAGCGGGAGATACCGGGGAGCTGTTTTTT; cdr3_aa: CASRRRLAGDTGELFF
clone_size: NA; v_call: TRBV27; j_call: TRBJ1-2; d_call: NA; cdr3_nt: TGTGCCAGCAGTTTAGGGCGGACTTATGGCTACACCTTC; cdr3_aa: CASSLGRTYGYTF
clone_size: NA; v_call: TRBV19; j_call: TRBJ2-3; d_call: NA; cdr3_nt: TGTGCCAGTAGACAGTCTGGGGATACGCAGTATTTT; cdr3_aa: CASRQSGDTQYF
clone_size: few; v_call: TRBV5-6; j_call: TRBJ2-7; d_call: NA; cdr3_nt: TGTGCCAGCAGCTACGACAGCTCCTACGAGCAGTACTTC; cdr3_aa: CASSYDSSYEQYF
clone_size: once; v_call: TRBV28; j_call: TRBJ2-7; d_call: NA; cdr3_nt: TGTGCCAGCAGTTTACGGCTAGCGCCCGAGCAGTACTTC; cdr3_aa: CASSLRLAPEQYF
clone_size: NA; v_call: TRBV4-2; j_call: TRBJ2-7; d_call: TRBD2; cdr3_nt: TGTGCCAGCAGCCAAGGGTCTACGGGAGGGAAACACTACGAGCAGTACTTC; cdr3_aa: CASSQGSTGGKHYEQYF
clone_size: NA; v_call: TRBV6-5; j_call: TRBJ1-6; d_call: TRBD1; cdr3_nt: TGTGCCAGCAGCACTACAGGGGCCAATAATTCACCCCTCCACTTT; cdr3_aa: CASSTTGANNSPLHF
clone_size: NA; v_call: TRBV7-2; j_call: TRBJ1-2; d_call: NA; cdr3_nt: TGTGCCAGCAGCCCCGGTGGCTATGGCTACACCTTC; cdr3_aa: CASSPGGYGYTF
clone_size: once; v_call: TRBV19; j_call: TRBJ2-1; d_call: TRBD2; cdr3_nt: TGTGCCAGTAGTATCTGGGGGACTAGCGGGAGGAATGAGCAGTTCTTC; cdr3_aa: CASSIWGTSGRNEQFF
clone_size: once; v_call: TRBV6-5; j_call: TRBJ1-2; d_call: NA; cdr3_nt: TGTGCCAGCAGCGCCGCGGACAGCTATGGCTACACCTTC; cdr3_aa: CASSAADSYGYTF
clone_size: NA; v_call: TRBV28; j_call: TRBJ2-5; d_call: NA; cdr3_nt: TGTGCCAGCACCCGTCCCGGGGGAGAGACCCAGTACTTC; cdr3_aa: CASTRPGGETQYF
clone_size: once; v_call: TRBV7-2; j_call: TRBJ1-5; d_call: TRBD1; cdr3_nt: TGTGCCAGCAGCTTGCAGGGGGTTAGCAATCAGCCCCAGCATTTT; cdr3_aa: CASSLQGVSNQPQHF
clone_size: few; v_call: TRBV15; j_call: TRBJ2-3; d_call: TRBD1; cdr3_nt: TGTGCCACCAGCCGAGAACAGGGGGCGAATCCAGATACGCAGTATTTT; cdr3_aa: CATSREQGANPDTQYF
clone_size: NA; v_call: TRBV27; j_call: TRBJ2-7; d_call: NA; cdr3_nt: TGTGCCAGCAAGAACGGCGGGACGCCCGAGCAGTACTTC; cdr3_aa: CASKNGGTPEQYF
clone_size: NA; v_call: TRBV7-2; j_call: TRBJ2-1; d_call: TRBD1; cdr3_nt: TGTGCCAGCAGCTCCGGGACAGGGGGTTACAATGAGCAGTTCTTC; cdr3_aa: CASSSGTGGYNEQFF
clone_size: NA; v_call: TRBV6-5; j_call: TRBJ2-7; d_call: TRBD2; cdr3_nt: TGTGCCAGCAGGGACCGGGAGGACTCCTACGAGCAGTACTTC; cdr3_aa: CASRDREDSYEQYF
clone_size: NA; v_call: TRBV5-1; j_call: TRBJ2-3; d_call: TRBD2; cdr3_nt: TGCGCCAGCGGGTTGACAGGGTTGGAGCGGACTAGCGGGAGGAGTCGGACAGATACGCAGTATTTT; cdr3_aa: CASGLTGLERTSGRSRTDTQYF
clone_size: NA; v_call: TRBV27; j_call: TRBJ2-3; d_call: TRBD2; cdr3_nt: TGTGCCAGCAGTGCAGGCCTCGGGACTAGCGGGATGGGGACAGATACGCAGTATTTT; cdr3_aa: CASSAGLGTSGMGTDTQYF
clone_size: NA; v_call: TRBV18; j_call: TRBJ2-3; d_call: TRBD1; cdr3_nt: TGTGCCAGCTCACCGGAGACAGGGCGGGTAGATACGCAGTATTTT; cdr3_aa: CASSPETGRVDTQYF
clone_size: NA; v_call: TRBV27; j_call: TRBJ2-7; d_call: TRBD1; cdr3_nt: TGTGCCAGCTCTAACCCCGGCGGGACAGGGGCCTACGAGCAGTACTTC; cdr3_aa: CASSNPGGTGAYEQYF